Shown below are 18 T cell receptor beta chains from a single sample sequenced in a study of blood T cell repertoires in COVID-19. Using immunoSEQ multiplex PCR, the repertoire was profiled, and TCRdb retains in-frame clones only, with some absent. The data show 200,000 or so clones, approximately 83% seen once. What was sequenced was peripheral blood. These receptor sequences come from a woman aged 55-70 years with acute or convalescent COVID-19.

The rearrangement uses TRBV30 and TRBJ1-3; D is ambiguous. The CDR3 is 14 amino acids. The V gene lost 2 bases and the J gene lost 9 bases, with 17 bases spanning the gap. CDR1 is GTSNPN, CDR2 SVGIG, per germline (reference sequence). CDR3: CAWSTGRGGGTIYF. In DNA, the CDR3 is TGTGCCTGGAGTACCGGGAGAGGCGGCGGCACCATATATTTT.

CDR3 DNA: TGCGCCAGCAGCCAAGGAGCTAGCGGGGGCTGGGAGACCCAGTACTTC. It encodes CASSQGASGGWETQYF. The V call is TRBV4-1, the J call TRBJ2-5, with 10 bases matching TRBD2. In germline, CDR1 is MGHRA, CDR2 YSYEKL. The CDR3 runs 16 residues. The ends lost 1 base at V and 5 bases at J; junction bases unmatched: 7.

The chain has TRBV20-1 and TRBJ2-5; TRBD2 matches at 10 bases. The germline gives CDR1 DFQATT, CDR2 SNEGSKA (reference sequence). Trimming cost V 3 bases and J 4 bases; bases outside gene matches: 5. The CDR3 covers 14 residues. CDR3 sequence reads: CSASLAGARETQYF. The CDR3, as DNA: TGCAGTGCTAGTCTAGCGGGGGCTCGAGAGACCCAGTACTTC.

V and J are TRBV10-3 and TRBJ1-5, with TRBD1 as a possible D gene (5 bases). The V and J ends lost 5 bases and 5 bases respectively, with 10 bases between them. This CDR3 is 13 amino acids long. Germline CDR1 reads ENHRY; CDR2 reads SYGVKD. CDR3 region: CAISPDSHQPQHF. In DNA, the CDR3 is TGTGCCATCAGTCCAGACAGCCATCAGCCCCAGCATTTT.

The genes are TRBV10-3 and TRBJ1-1, with 9 bases that match TRBD1. The junction had 9 bases not matched to a gene; V was cut back by 11 bases and J by 5 bases. CDR3 length: 13 residues. Germline-derived CDR1 and CDR2 are ENHRY and SYGVKD. CDR3 bases: TGTGCCTCCCGGACAGGGGAAATTACTGAAGCTTTCTTT. Protein sequence: CASRTGEITEAFF.

The V gene is TRBV5-8, the J gene TRBJ1-3; possibly TRBD1 for D (6 bases). V lost 5 bases and J lost 5, with 20 bases in between. The length of the CDR3 is 16 residues. Per germline, CDR1 SGHTS and CDR2 YDEGEE. The CDR3 bases are TGTGCCAGCAGAAAAGGCGGGGGCCTAATGAGAAACACCATATATTTT. Translating gives CASRKGGGLMRNTIYF.

The chain has TRBV6-5 and TRBJ1-2, with D possibly being TRBD1 (5 bases). Trimming took 10 bases from V and 5 from J, leaving 17 bases between them. In germline, CDR1 is MNHEY, CDR2 SVGAGI. There are 13 residues in the CDR3. The CDR3 loop is CATRGGAVYGYTF. CDR3 DNA sequence: TGTGCCACGAGGGGAGGGGCCGTGTATGGCTACACCTTC.

The chain has TRBV7-9 and TRBJ2-3, with D perhaps matching TRBD1 (5 bases). The CDR3 is 15 residues long. Germline CDR1 reads SEHNR; CDR2 reads FQNEAQ (reference sequence). V was shortened by 5 bases and J by 5 bases, with 17 bases between the two germline ends. CDR3: CASSPGLLVQDTQYF. The DNA for the CDR3 is TGTGCCAGCAGCCCAGGGCTACTTGTGCAAGATACGCAGTATTTT.

The V gene is TRBV9, the J gene TRBJ1-3; 8 bases line up with TRBD1. The V gene's germline CDR1 is SGDLS and CDR2 YYNGEE. The CDR3 has 16 amino acids. Trimming took 0 bases from V and 3 from J; bases not matched to a gene: 5. The CDR3 loop reads CASSVADRGFGNTIYF. In DNA form, the CDR3 reads TGTGCCAGCAGCGTAGCAGACAGGGGCTTTGGAAACACCATATATTTT. Full variable domain (rest looked up from reference TRBV9 and TRBJ1-3): DSGVTQTPKHLITATGQRVTLRCSPRSGDLSVYWYQQSLDQGLQFLIQYYNGEERAKGNILERFSAQQFPDLHSELNLSSLELGDSALYFCASSVADRGFGNTIYFGEGSWLTVV.

This clone was seen just once. The V gene is TRBV10-3, the J gene TRBJ1-5; 7 nucleotides agree with TRBD1. V trimming: 6 bases; J trimming: 1 base; junction bases outside the gene matches: 6. Germline loops: CDR1 ENHRY, CDR2 SYGVKD. The CDR3 extends over 15 amino acids. CDR3 sequence: CAISSGTESNQPQHF. In DNA form, the CDR3 reads TGTGCCATCAGCTCCGGGACAGAAAGCAATCAGCCCCAGCATTTT.

V is TRBV5-4 and J is TRBJ1-2; the match to TRBD1 covers 8 bases. With V trimmed by 0 bases and J by 14 bases, 9 bases remained unmatched. Per germline, CDR1 SGHNT and CDR2 YYREEE (reference sequence). The CDR3 is 13 amino acids. CDR3 region: CASSLDTDRVRTF. DNA of the CDR3: TGTGCCAGCAGCTTGGATACGGACAGGGTGAGGACCTTC.

This clone has more than one count but fewer than ten. The chain links TRBV7-9 to TRBJ1-2; D possibly corresponds to TRBD1 (5 bases). Germline CDR1 is SEHNR and CDR2 is FQNEAQ (reference sequence). The CDR3 sequence is 14 residues long. V lost 11 bases and J 1 base, leaving 17 bases between the germline ends. The CDR3 coding sequence is TGTGCCGGCACCGTCGGGGGGAATAACTATGGCTACACCTTC. This gives the protein CAGTVGGNNYGYTF.

The rearrangement joins TRBV6-5 to TRBJ2-7; D perhaps matches TRBD1 (7 bases). Trimming shortened V by 6 bases and J by 5 bases, and 14 bases separated the two germline ends. Per the germline V gene, CDR1 is MNHEY and CDR2 is SVGAGI. This CDR3 is built from 13 residues. CDR3 DNA: TGTGCCAGCAGGAGGCAGGGGGGCAACGAGCAGTACTTC. This translates into CASRRQGGNEQYF.

In its sample, this clone was seen once. V is TRBV5-1 and J is TRBJ2-7; 8 nucleotides match TRBD1. The J segment lost 7 bases and the V segment lost 4 bases, leaving 10 bases of the junction unmatched. Germline CDR1 reads SGHRS; CDR2 reads YFSETQ. The CDR3 spans 14 residues. For the CDR3, the DNA is TGCGCCAGCAGCCCCCGCCAGGGGGCGGGTGAGCAGTACTTC. Translation: CASSPRQGAGEQYF.

The chain couples TRBV13 to TRBJ1-2, with TRBD1 matching over 8 bases. This CDR3 spans 14 amino acids. The germline CDR1 and CDR2 sequences are PRHDT and FYEKMQ (reference sequence). V lost 4 bases, J lost 7 bases, and 8 bases stayed unmatched. The CDR3 protein is CASSSPGGVGGYTF. CDR3 sequence (DNA): TGTGCCAGCAGCTCCCCAGGGGGCGTGGGTGGCTACACCTTC.

CDR3 in amino acids: CASRPSGTDTQYF. The CDR3 DNA sequence: TGTGCCAGCAGACCTTCAGGGACAGATACGCAGTATTTT. V gene TRBV5-5 combines with J gene TRBJ2-3; tentative D call: TRBD1 (5 bases). CDR3 length: 13 amino acids. V was trimmed by 5 bases and J by 3 bases, leaving 10 bases between them. Per germline, CDR1 SGHKS and CDR2 YYEKEE (reference sequence).

The genes are TRBV10-3 and TRBJ1-5, with TRBD1 identical over 7 bases. CDR3 size: 13 residues. Germline trimming cut 7 bases from V and 6 bases from J; bases unmatched to any gene: 6. CDR1 ENHRY and CDR2 SYGVKD come from the germline V gene. The CDR3 DNA reads TGTGCCATCACCAGGGGGTACGGTCAGCCCCAGCATTTT. This codes for CAITRGYGQPQHF.

The chain recombines TRBV6-5 with TRBJ2-7; TRBD1 agrees at 10 bases. Germline values: CDR1 MNHEY, CDR2 SVGAGI. The CDR3 length is 14 residues. Losses at the gene ends were 8 bases for V and 4 bases for J; bases not matched to a gene: 8. CDR3 coding DNA: TGTGCCAGCTCCACCGGGACAGGGGAATACGAGCAGTACTTC. Translated: CASSTGTGEYEQYF.